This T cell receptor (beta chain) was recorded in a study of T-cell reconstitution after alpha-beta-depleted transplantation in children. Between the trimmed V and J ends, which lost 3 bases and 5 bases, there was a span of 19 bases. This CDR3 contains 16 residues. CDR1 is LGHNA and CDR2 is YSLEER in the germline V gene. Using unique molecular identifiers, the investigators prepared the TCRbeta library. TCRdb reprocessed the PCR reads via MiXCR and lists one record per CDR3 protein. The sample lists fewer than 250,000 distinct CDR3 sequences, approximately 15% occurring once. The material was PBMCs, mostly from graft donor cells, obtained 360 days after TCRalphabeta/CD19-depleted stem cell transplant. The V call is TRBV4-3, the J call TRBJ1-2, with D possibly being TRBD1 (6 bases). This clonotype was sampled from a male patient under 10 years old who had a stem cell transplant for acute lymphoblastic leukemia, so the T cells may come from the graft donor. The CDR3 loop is CASSHGLRGLWYGYTF. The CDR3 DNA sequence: TGCGCCAGCAGCCATGGACTCAGGGGTTTGTGGTATGGCTACACCTTC.